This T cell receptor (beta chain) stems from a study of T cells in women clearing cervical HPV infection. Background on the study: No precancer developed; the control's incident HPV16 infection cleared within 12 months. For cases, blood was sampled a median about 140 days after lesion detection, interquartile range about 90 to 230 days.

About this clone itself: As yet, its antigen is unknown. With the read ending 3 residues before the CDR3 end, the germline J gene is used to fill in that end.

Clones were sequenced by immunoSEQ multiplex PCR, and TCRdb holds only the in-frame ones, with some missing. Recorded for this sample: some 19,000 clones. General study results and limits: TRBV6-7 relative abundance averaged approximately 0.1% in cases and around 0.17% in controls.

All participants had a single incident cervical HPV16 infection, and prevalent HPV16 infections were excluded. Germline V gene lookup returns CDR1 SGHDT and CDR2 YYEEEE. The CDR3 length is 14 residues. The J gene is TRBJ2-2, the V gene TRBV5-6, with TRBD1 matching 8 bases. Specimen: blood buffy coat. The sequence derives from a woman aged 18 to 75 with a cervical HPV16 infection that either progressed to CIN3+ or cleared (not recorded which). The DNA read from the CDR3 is TGTGCCAGCAGAATCGGACAGGGCGAATCACCG. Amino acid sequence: CASRIGQGESP. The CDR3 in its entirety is CASRIGQGESPLFF.